The clone carrying this T cell receptor (beta chain) was seen just once. The data were taken from a study of OX40 agonist ivuxolimab in advanced cancers. This table comes from immunoSEQ multiplex PCR, and its TCRdb copy is limited to in-frame clones, with some not included. The sample comprises 6,500 to 7,000 clones, 75% to 85% of which are singletons, and approximately 19% rests with the top ten. Sequencing used CD4+ or CD8+ T cells sorted from blood, obtained in a trial of the OX40 agonist ivuxolimab. The TCR originated in an adult with an advanced solid tumor such as melanoma, head and neck, liver or kidney cancer.

The CDR3 loop reads CASSLGQGGMYQPQHF. As DNA, the CDR3 is TGTGCCAGCAGCTTAGGACAGGGAGGGATGTATCAGCCCCAGCATTTT. This chain connects TRBV7-2 to TRBJ1-5; 7 nucleotides agree with TRBD1. Losses at the gene ends were 1 base for V and 5 bases for J; bases not matched to a gene: 8. This CDR3 has 16 residues. Germline values: CDR1 SGHTA, CDR2 FQGNSA.